Included here is one T cell receptor beta chain sequence, with context. Its matching antigen is unknown. This entry belongs to a study of cytomegalovirus exposure and HLA in healthy donors. Background on the study: The roughly 130 validation repertoires used the same platform as the 650 to 800 first-cohort repertoires, a later analysis reported. Study observations and caveats: Subsequent analysis found a tendency for first-cohort TCR clusters to co-occur within the 120 or so validation repertoires.

The method was immunoSEQ multiplex PCR; TCRdb's version includes in-frame clones alone and lacks a portion of them. The sample lists tens of thousands of clones, roughly 96% seen once, with under 2.5% in the top ten. CDR1 is MNHEY and CDR2 is SVGAGI in the germline V gene. The CDR3 has 15 amino acids. The V and J ends lost 2 bases and 7 bases respectively, with 17 bases between them. The specimen was PBMCs. This TCR was recovered from a man younger than 35 in good health and CMV-seronegative. The V call is TRBV6-5, the J call TRBJ1-2; D is perhaps TRBD1 (6 bases). Here the CDR3 reads CASSYDSGAPSGYTF. CDR3 DNA: TGTGCCAGCAGTTACGATTCAGGGGCCCCTTCTGGCTACACCTTC.